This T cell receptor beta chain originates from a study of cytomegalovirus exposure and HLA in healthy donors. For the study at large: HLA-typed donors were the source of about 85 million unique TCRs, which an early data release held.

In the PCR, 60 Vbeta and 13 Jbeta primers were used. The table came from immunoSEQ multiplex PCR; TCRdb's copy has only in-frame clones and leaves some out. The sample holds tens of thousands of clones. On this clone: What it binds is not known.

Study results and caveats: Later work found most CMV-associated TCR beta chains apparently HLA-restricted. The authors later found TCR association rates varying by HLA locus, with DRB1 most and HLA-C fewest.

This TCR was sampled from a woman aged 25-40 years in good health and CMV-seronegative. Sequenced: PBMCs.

The CDR3 bases are TGTGCCAGCACCCAGGGCTACGAGCAGTACTTC. Protein: CASTQGYEQYF. This chain uses TRBV27 with TRBJ2-7, with a possible D match to TRBD1 (5 bases). The germline gives CDR1 MNHEY, CDR2 SMNVEV (reference sequence). The CDR3 is 11 amino acids. The V end lost 7 bases, the J end lost 3 bases, and 7 bases lay between the germline ends.